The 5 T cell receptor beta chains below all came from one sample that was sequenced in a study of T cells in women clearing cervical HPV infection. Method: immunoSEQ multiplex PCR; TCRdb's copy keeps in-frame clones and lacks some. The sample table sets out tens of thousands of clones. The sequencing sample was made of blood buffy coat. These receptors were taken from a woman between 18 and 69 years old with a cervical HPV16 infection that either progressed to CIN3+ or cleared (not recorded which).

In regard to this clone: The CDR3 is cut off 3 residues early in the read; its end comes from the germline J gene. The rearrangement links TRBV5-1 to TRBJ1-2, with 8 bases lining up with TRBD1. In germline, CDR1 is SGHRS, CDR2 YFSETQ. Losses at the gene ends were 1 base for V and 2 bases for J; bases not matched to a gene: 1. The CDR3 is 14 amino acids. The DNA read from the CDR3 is TGCGCCAGCAGCTTGAGGACAGGGAACTATGGC. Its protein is CASSLRTGNYG. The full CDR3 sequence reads CASSLRTGNYGYTF.

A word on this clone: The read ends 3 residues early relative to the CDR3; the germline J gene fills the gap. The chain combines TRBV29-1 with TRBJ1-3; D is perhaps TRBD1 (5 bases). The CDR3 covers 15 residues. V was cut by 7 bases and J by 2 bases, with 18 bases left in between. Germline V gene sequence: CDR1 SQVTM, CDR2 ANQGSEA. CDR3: CSASREGVAGNTIYF. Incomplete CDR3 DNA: TGCAGCGCTTCCAGGGAGGGCGTGGCTGGAAACACC.

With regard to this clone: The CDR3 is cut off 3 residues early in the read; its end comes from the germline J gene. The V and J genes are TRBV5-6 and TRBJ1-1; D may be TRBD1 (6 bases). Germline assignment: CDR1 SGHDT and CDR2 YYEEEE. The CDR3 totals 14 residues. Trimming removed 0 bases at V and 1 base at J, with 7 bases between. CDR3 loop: CASSLVGGNTEAFF. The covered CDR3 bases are TGTGCCAGCAGCTTGGTAGGGGGGAACACTGAA.

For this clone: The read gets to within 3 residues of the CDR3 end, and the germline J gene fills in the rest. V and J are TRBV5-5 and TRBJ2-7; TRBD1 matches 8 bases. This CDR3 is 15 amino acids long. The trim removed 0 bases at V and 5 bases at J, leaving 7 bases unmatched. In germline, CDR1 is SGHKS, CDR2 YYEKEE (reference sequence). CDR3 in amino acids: CASSLVGRGPDEQYF. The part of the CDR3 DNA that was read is TGTGCCAGCAGCTTGGTAGGCAGGGGGCCGGACGAG.

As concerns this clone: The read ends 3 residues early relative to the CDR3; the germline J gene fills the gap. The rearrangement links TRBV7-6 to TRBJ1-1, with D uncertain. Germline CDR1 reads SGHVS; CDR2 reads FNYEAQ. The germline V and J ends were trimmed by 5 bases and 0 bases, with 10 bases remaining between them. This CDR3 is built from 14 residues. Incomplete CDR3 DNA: TGTGCCAGCAGCCCGGGGAGCATGAACACTGAA. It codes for CASSPGSMNTE. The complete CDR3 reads CASSPGSMNTEAFF.